Following are 8 T cell receptor beta chains from one sample sequenced in a study of cytomegalovirus exposure and HLA in healthy donors. Researchers ran the PCR with 60 Vbeta and 13 Jbeta primers. TCRdb's copy holds only in-frame clones and misses some; the assay was immunoSEQ multiplex PCR. The table includes a few hundred thousand clones, less than 85% detected once. Sequenced sample: PBMCs. Receptors were obtained from a girl aged 2-10 years in good health and CMV-seronegative.

The chain links TRBV7-2 to TRBJ2-2; the D gene is possibly TRBD2 (7 bases). CDR1 is SGHTA, CDR2 FQGNSA, per germline. CDR3 length: 15 amino acids. Trimming stripped 0 bases from V and 4 bases from J, with 9 bases between. The CDR3: CASSLAGGRTGELFF. The CDR3 nucleotides are TGTGCCAGCAGCTTAGCGGGGGGGCGCACCGGGGAGCTGTTTTTT.

The J gene is TRBJ1-2, the V gene TRBV6-1; the D is unclear. The V gene's germline CDR1 is MNHNS and CDR2 SASEGT. This CDR3 is built from 13 residues. Trimming stripped 3 bases from V and 3 bases from J, with 8 bases between. The chain's CDR3 is CASSDGQDYGYTF. CDR3 nucleotides: TGTGCCAGCAGTGATGGGCAGGACTATGGCTACACCTTC.

The chain couples TRBV6-6 to TRBJ2-7; D not resolved. CDR3 size: 12 residues. Per germline, CDR1 MNHNY and CDR2 SVGAGI (reference sequence). The V and J ends lost 5 bases and 5 bases respectively, with 10 bases between them. The CDR3: CASSLVVNEQYF. CDR3 sequence (DNA): TGTGCCAGCAGTCTTGTAGTAAACGAGCAGTACTTC.

As regards this clone: This sample also contains other DNA sequences that code for the same CDR3. The genes are TRBV5-6 and TRBJ1-1, with D maybe TRBD1 (5 bases). CDR3 length: 12 residues. Germline V CDR1 and CDR2: SGHDT, YYEEEE. Between the trimmed V and J ends, which lost 3 bases and 3 bases, there was a span of 6 bases. For the CDR3, the DNA is TGTGCCAGCAGCTCGGGGGACACTGAAGCTTTCTTT. Residues: CASSSGDTEAFF.

This chain uses TRBV29-1 with TRBJ1-3; TRBD1 agrees at 9 bases. The CDR3 consists of 15 residues. The germline gives CDR1 SQVTM, CDR2 ANQGSEA. V shed 5 bases and J 4 bases; nucleotides not matched to a gene: 9. CDR3 protein: CSVSPGQGRGNTIYF. The CDR3 DNA follows: TGCAGCGTTTCTCCGGGACAGGGAAGAGGAAACACCATATATTTT.

This chain joins TRBV6-5 and TRBJ1-1; 9 nucleotides match TRBD1. Losses at the gene ends were 2 bases for V and 0 bases for J; bases not matched to a gene: 4. The CDR3 covers 16 residues. Per the germline V gene, CDR1 is MNHEY and CDR2 is SVGAGI. The CDR3 loop reads CASSYGTGIMNTEAFF. In DNA form, the CDR3 reads TGTGCCAGCAGTTACGGGACAGGGATAATGAACACTGAAGCTTTCTTT.

The CDR3 DNA reads TGTGCCAGCAGGGAGGGACAGGGTGGCGAAAAACTGTTTTTT. Protein sequence: CASREGQGGEKLFF. The chain recombines TRBV5-4 with TRBJ1-4; the match to TRBD1 covers 9 bases. The CDR3 spans 14 residues. Germline trimming cut 5 bases from V and 8 bases from J; bases unmatched to any gene: 7. Germline assignment: CDR1 SGHNT and CDR2 YYREEE (reference sequence).

The chain's CDR3 is CASRRDRGLVQPQHF. The CDR3 coding sequence is TGTGCCAGCAGGCGGGACAGGGGGCTTGTTCAGCCCCAGCATTTT. This chain connects TRBV6-1 to TRBJ1-5, with TRBD1 identical over 12 bases. Germline CDR1 is MNHNS and CDR2 is SASEGT. J lost 6 bases, V lost 6 bases, and 6 bases had no gene match. This CDR3 contains 15 residues.